This T cell receptor (beta chain) was captured by sequencing in a study of CD8+CD57+ T cells in acquired aplastic anemia. Study-wide points: Between patients and controls, approximately 29 CD8+ CDR3 sequences were found in common.

Before being chosen for sequencing, patients had shown CD8+CD57+ cell expansion by flow cytometry. All patients had severe acquired aplastic anemia. Trimming took 3 bases from V and 10 from J, leaving 16 bases between them. Germline CDR1 is LNHNV and CDR2 is YYDKDF (reference sequence). This CDR3 comprises 14 residues. In the case of this clonotype: Its antigen is as yet unknown.

Genomic DNA, the template, was used for profiling of the TCR beta VDJ and CDR3. Using its own MiXCR run on the reads, TCRdb lists one record per CDR3 protein. Here the sample spans over 150,000 distinct CDR3 sequences, about two thirds being singletons. The chain has TRBV15 and TRBJ2-1; weak D call: TRBD2 (5 bases). The clonotype was recovered from a human donor with aplastic anemia. The material sequenced was sorted CD4+, CD8+, or CD8+CD57+ T cells (not recorded which) from PBMCs. The CDR3 loop is CATSSDSGSGEQFF. The CDR3 coding sequence is TGTGCCACCAGCAGTGACTCGGGGAGCGGAGAGCAGTTCTTC.